What follows are 18 T cell receptor beta chains derived from one specimen sequenced in a study of blood T cell repertoires in COVID-19. Sequencing was performed with immunoSEQ multiplex PCR; in TCRdb, only in-frame clones are kept and a portion is missing. The sample carries around 99,000 clones, around 80% recorded once. Material: peripheral blood. These receptors came from a man aged 50 to 59 who had recovered from COVID-19.

The V and J genes are TRBV3-1 (or the pseudogene TRBV3-2) and TRBJ1-3; D perhaps matches TRBD1 (5 bases). Germline-derived CDR1 and CDR2 are LGHDT and YNNKEL (reference sequence). The CDR3 is made up of 14 amino acids. V was cut by 3 bases and J by 8 bases, with 14 bases left in between. The DNA of the CDR3 is TGTGCCAGCAGCCAGCTTTCAGGGAGGGACACCATATATTTT. Protein product: CASSQLSGRDTIYF.

V is TRBV19 and J is TRBJ2-3; weak D call: TRBD2 (5 bases). Germline CDR1 reads LNHDA; CDR2 reads SQIVND (reference sequence). CDR3 size: 16 residues. V was cut by 0 bases and J by 0 bases, with 10 bases left in between. In nucleotides, the CDR3 is TGTGCCAGTAGTATAGATTTGAGGGTTAGCACAGATACGCAGTATTTT. It codes for CASSIDLRVSTDTQYF.

The rearrangement joins TRBV19 to TRBJ1-1, with D maybe TRBD1 (6 bases). The CDR3 extends over 13 amino acids. Trimming took 5 bases from V and 10 from J, leaving 17 bases between them. Germline V gene lookup returns CDR1 LNHDA and CDR2 SQIVND (reference sequence). CDR3 nucleotides: TGTGCCAGTAGTGCACTCGGGACAAGAAGAGCTTTCTTT. Protein product: CASSALGTRRAFF.

This clone was counted only a few times. The chain has TRBV5-1 and TRBJ1-4; D may be TRBD1 (6 bases). The germline gives CDR1 SGHRS, CDR2 YFSETQ. Trimming left V 4 bases short and J 8 bases short, with 12 bases between. The CDR3 loop spans 13 amino acids. CDR3 residues: CASSPTGNEKLFF. The CDR3 coding sequence is TGCGCCAGCAGCCCCACAGGGAACGAAAAACTGTTTTTT.

This clone was seen more than once but under ten times. The V gene is TRBV5-1, the J gene TRBJ2-3; 8 bases align to TRBD1. J gave up 2 bases and V 3 bases, and 11 bases lay outside the gene matches. The CDR3 extends over 17 amino acids. Germline values: CDR1 SGHRS, CDR2 YFSETQ. CDR3 bases: TGCGCCAGCAGCTGGGGAGGACAGGGATCCCTCACAGATACGCAGTATTTT. This sequence encodes CASSWGGQGSLTDTQYF.

Only a few counts were recorded for this clone. The chain recombines TRBV9 with TRBJ2-7; tentative D call: TRBD2 (6 bases). Trimming stripped 0 bases from V and 8 bases from J, with 15 bases between. Germline V gene data show CDR1 as SGDLS and CDR2 as YYNGEE. The CDR3 is 14 amino acids. DNA for the CDR3: TGTGCCAGCAGCGTAGTGCCGGGGGACGGAAAGCAGTACTTC. Translating gives CASSVVPGDGKQYF.

CDR3 sequence: CATSRDRGSEKLFF. In DNA, the CDR3 is TGTGCCACCAGCAGAGACAGGGGTTCAGAAAAACTGTTTTTT. The rearrangement joins TRBV15 to TRBJ1-4; tentatively, D is TRBD1 (6 bases). With 0 bases removed from V and 8 bases from J, the gap between germline ends came to 10 bases. The CDR3 spans 14 residues. Germline CDR1 is LNHNV and CDR2 is YYDKDF (reference sequence). Combining the CDR3 with reference TRBV15 and TRBJ1-4 gives the whole variable domain DAMVIQNPRYQVTQFGKPVTLSCSQTLNHNVMYWYQQKSSQAPKLLFHYYDKDFNNEADTPDNFQSRRPNTSFCFLDIRSPGLGDTAMYLCATSRDRGSEKLFFGSGTQLSVL.

V usage is TRBV7-9 and J usage is TRBJ2-1, with 10 bases identical to TRBD2. This CDR3 spans 14 amino acids. Germline lookup yields CDR1 SEHNR and CDR2 FQNEAQ (reference sequence). The ends lost 2 bases at V and 6 bases at J; junction bases unmatched: 1. The DNA for the CDR3 is TGTGCCAGCAGCTTAAGCGGGGGGGGCAATGAGCAGTTCTTC. It translates to CASSLSGGGNEQFF.

This clone was recorded a few times. J is TRBJ2-4 and V is TRBV7-2, with 12 bases aligning to TRBD2. Germline CDR1 and CDR2: SGHTA and FQGNSA. The junction had 12 bases not matched to a gene; V was cut back by 4 bases and J by 5 bases. CDR3 length: 18 residues. The CDR3 loop is CASSWPSGRGRVENIQYF. In DNA, the CDR3 is TGTGCCAGCAGCTGGCCTAGCGGGAGGGGAAGGGTAGAAAACATTCAGTACTTC.

CDR3 sequence: CASSLLGYEQYF. CDR3 sequence (DNA): TGTGCCAGCAGTTTACTCGGTTACGAGCAGTACTTC. The V call is TRBV12-3 or TRBV12-4, the J call TRBJ2-7; D unresolved. The V gene lost 2 bases and the J gene lost 4 bases, with 6 bases spanning the gap. CDR3 length: 12 amino acids.

CDR3 residues: CASSYSGSLIGELFF. DNA of the CDR3: TGTGCCAGCAGCTACAGCGGGAGTCTTATCGGGGAGCTGTTTTTT. V is TRBV5-5 and J is TRBJ2-2; 8 nucleotides match TRBD2. V dropped 3 bases and J dropped 7; count of bases not matched to a gene: 8. Germline assignment: CDR1 SGHKS and CDR2 YYEKEE (reference sequence). The length of the CDR3 is 15 residues.

The chain carries TRBV7-9 and TRBJ2-1, with D perhaps matching TRBD1 (6 bases). V shed 5 bases and J shed 9 bases, with 23 bases lying between them. Germline V gene sequence: CDR1 SEHNR, CDR2 FQNEAQ (reference sequence). The CDR3 totals 16 residues. The CDR3 DNA reads as TGTGCCAGCAGCCACTTACGTCCCCGGGTAGGGGGTGAGCAGTTCTTC. It is translated as CASSHLRPRVGGEQFF. Using reference TRBV7-9 and TRBJ2-1 for the parts outside the CDR3, the full variable domain is DTGVSQNPRHKITKRGQNVTFRCDPISEHNRLYWYRQTLGQGPEFLTYFQNEAQLEKSRLLSDRFSAERPKGSFSTLEIQRTEQGDSAMYLCASSHLRPRVGGEQFFGPGTRLTVL.

The rearrangement uses TRBV29-1 and TRBJ1-1; TRBD1 might be the D (6 bases). V lost 3 bases, J lost 8 bases, and 16 bases lay in between. Germline loops: CDR1 SQVTM, CDR2 ANQGSEA. The CDR3 length is 13 residues. This chain's CDR3 is CSVDPTGFREAFF. DNA for the CDR3: TGCAGCGTTGATCCTACAGGGTTTCGGGAAGCTTTCTTT.

This clone appeared a single time. The chain uses TRBV19 and TRBJ2-6; perhaps TRBD2 as D (6 bases). Germline assignment: CDR1 LNHDA and CDR2 SQIVND (reference sequence). CDR3 size: 15 residues. Trimming cost V 6 bases and J 0 bases, with 9 bases left between them. CDR3 nucleotide sequence: TGTGCCAGTAGGGGACTGCCCTCTGGGGCCAACGTCCTGACTTTC. Its translation: CASRGLPSGANVLTF.

V and J are TRBV7-9 and TRBJ2-3; 14 nucleotides line up with TRBD2. V was clipped by 5 bases and J by 4 bases; unmatched bases: 14. The CDR3 consists of 19 residues. Per germline, CDR1 SEHNR and CDR2 FQNEAQ (reference sequence). CDR3: CASSRGLAGGSKVADTQYF. For the CDR3, the DNA is TGTGCCAGCAGCAGAGGACTAGCGGGAGGATCCAAGGTGGCAGATACGCAGTATTTT.

The chain recombines TRBV6-5 with TRBJ2-5, with 9 bases aligning to TRBD2. This CDR3 is built from 15 residues. Losses at the gene ends were 2 bases for V and 5 bases for J; bases not matched to a gene: 6. CDR1 MNHEY and CDR2 SVGAGI come from the germline V gene. The DNA of the CDR3 is TGTGCCAGCAGTTACACGGCGGGGGGGCGGGAGACCCAGTACTTC. It specifies CASSYTAGGRETQYF.

The chain carries TRBV3-1 (or the pseudogene TRBV3-2) and TRBJ1-2; no firm D call. Germline CDR1 is LGHDT and CDR2 is YNNKEL (reference sequence). Trimming removed 1 base at V and 2 bases at J, with 11 bases between. This CDR3 comprises 15 residues. The CDR3 here is CASSQVGNPNYGYTF. The CDR3 DNA is TGTGCCAGCAGCCAAGTGGGCAATCCAAACTATGGCTACACCTTC.

This clone was picked up a small number of times. The chain uses TRBV2 and TRBJ1-1; D is undetermined. Looked up from germline, CDR1 is SNHLY and CDR2 is FYNNEI. V lost 7 bases and J 11 bases, leaving 14 bases between the germline ends. This CDR3 is 11 amino acids long. The CDR3 DNA follows: TGTGCCAGCATAAGCGGATGGCACGCTTTCTTT. Its protein is CASISGWHAFF.